This TCR beta chain was sequenced in a study of shared clonotypes between healthy human individuals. Regarding the study as a whole: Against clonotypes common to all four donors, non-shared ones had lower generation probabilities.

Germline values: CDR1 SGHAT, CDR2 FQDESV (reference sequence). CDR3 length: 14 amino acids. Trimming removed 4 bases at V and 4 bases at J, with 12 bases between. Assay execution took place at the deep level. Here immunoSEQ multiplex PCR was the method, and the copy in TCRdb shows in-frame clones only, minus some. This table has 1 million to 1.3 million clones, about 84% appearing once. A note on this clone: The antigen remains unidentified.

This TCR derives from a man between 18 and 29 years old in good health. Some clones in this sample may be carry-over from other donors' samples. J is TRBJ2-3 and V is TRBV11-1; no reliable D call. Input material: memory CD4+ T cells from PBMCs. As to subset: CD45RA-negative fraction. CDR3 nucleotide sequence: TGTGCCAGCAGCTCAAGGGTCGGGTCAGATACGCAGTATTTT. Protein product: CASSSRVGSDTQYF.